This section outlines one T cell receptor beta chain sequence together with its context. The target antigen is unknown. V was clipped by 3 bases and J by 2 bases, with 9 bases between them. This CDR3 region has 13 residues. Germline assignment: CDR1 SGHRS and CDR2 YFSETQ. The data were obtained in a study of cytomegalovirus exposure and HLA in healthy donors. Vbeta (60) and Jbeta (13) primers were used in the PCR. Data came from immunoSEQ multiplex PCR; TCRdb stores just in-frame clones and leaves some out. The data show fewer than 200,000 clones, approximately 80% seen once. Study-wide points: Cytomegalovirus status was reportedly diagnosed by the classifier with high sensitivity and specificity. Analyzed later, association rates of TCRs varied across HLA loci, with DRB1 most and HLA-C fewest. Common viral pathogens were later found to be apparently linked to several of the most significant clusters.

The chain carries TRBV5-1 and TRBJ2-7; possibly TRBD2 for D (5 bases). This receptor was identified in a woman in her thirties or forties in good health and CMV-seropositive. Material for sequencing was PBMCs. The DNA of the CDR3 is TGCGCCAGCAGCTCGGGGTCCACCTACGAGCAGTACTTC. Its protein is CASSSGSTYEQYF. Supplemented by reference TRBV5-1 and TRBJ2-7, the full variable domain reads KAGVTQTPRYLIKTRGQQVTLSCSPISGHRSVSWYQQTPGQGLQFLFEYFSETQRNKGNFPGRFSGRQFSNSRSEMNVSTLELGDSALYLCASSSGSTYEQYFGPGTRLTVT.